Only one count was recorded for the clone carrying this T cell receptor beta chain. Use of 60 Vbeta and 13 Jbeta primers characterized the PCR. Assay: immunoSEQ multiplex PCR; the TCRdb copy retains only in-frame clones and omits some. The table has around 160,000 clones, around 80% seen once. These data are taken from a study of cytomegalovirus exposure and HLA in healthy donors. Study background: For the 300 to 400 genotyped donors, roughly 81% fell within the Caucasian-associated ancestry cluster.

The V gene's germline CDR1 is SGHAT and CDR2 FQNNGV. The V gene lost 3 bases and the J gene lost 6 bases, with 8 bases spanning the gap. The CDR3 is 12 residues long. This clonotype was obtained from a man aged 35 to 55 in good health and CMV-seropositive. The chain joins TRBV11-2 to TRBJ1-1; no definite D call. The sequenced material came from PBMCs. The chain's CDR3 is CASSFGLSEAFF. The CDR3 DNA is TGTGCCAGCAGCTTCGGACTCTCTGAAGCTTTCTTT.